Listed here is a single TCR beta chain. Its specificity is unknown. After removal of 4 bases from V and 1 base from J, the junction contained 7 bases not matched to a gene. Germline CDR1 reads SEHNR; CDR2 reads FQNEAQ (reference sequence). The CDR3 runs to 16 residues. The sample is drawn from a study of human thymus T cells. Study results and caveats: Use of V and J genes seemed skewed within the thymic and blood repertoires.

The protocol was immunoSEQ multiplex PCR, while the TCRdb copy is restricted to in-frame clones and leaves out a portion. The sample yields 57,000 or so clones, 94% seen once. Among the donors, all were healthy Finnish infants having corrective surgery for congenital heart defects. An approximately 0.5-1 mL peripheral blood aliquot was taken intraoperatively from four of eight donors. No fixed cell number was used; all available blood leukocytes supplied DNA. Sequencing was done on a sample of blood. The source is a boy under two years old with a congenital heart defect but otherwise immunologically healthy. The chain employs TRBV7-9 and TRBJ1-3, with 7 bases fitting TRBD1. The CDR3 loop reads CASSYLDRASGNTIYF. For the CDR3, the DNA is TGTGCCAGCAGCTACTTAGACAGGGCATCTGGAAACACCATATATTTT.